This T cell receptor (beta chain) appears in the sequencing data of a study of blood T cell repertoires in COVID-19. This clone has a handful of counts. Clones were sequenced by immunoSEQ multiplex PCR, and TCRdb holds only the in-frame ones, with some missing. The sample has about 46,000 clones; approximately 83% are singletons. CDR1 is LGHNA, CDR2 YSLEER, per germline. This CDR3 contains 15 residues. The trim removed 0 bases at V and 2 bases at J, leaving 3 bases unmatched. The genes are TRBV4-3 and TRBJ2-7, with 8 bases that match TRBD2. This receptor was taken from a woman aged 80 or older with COVID-19, enrolled during active disease. Sequencing was done on a sample of peripheral blood. CDR3 DNA: TGCGCCAGCAGCCAAGATGCGGGGGGCCCCTACGAGCAGTACTTC. Translation: CASSQDAGGPYEQYF.